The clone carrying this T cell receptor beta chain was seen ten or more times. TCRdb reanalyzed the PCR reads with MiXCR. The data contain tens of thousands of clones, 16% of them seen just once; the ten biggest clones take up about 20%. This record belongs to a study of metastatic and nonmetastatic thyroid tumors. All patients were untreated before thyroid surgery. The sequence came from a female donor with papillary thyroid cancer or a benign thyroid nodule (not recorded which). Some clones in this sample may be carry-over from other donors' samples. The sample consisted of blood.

For the CDR3, the DNA is TGTGCCAGCTGGCCAAGACACTCTGGGGCCAACGTCCTGACTTTC. Translation: CASWPRHSGANVLTF. This chain connects TRBV6-1 to TRBJ2-6; D gene ambiguous. This CDR3 spans 15 amino acids. Germline V CDR1 and CDR2: MNHNS, SASEGT. V shed 8 bases and J shed 0 bases, with 11 bases lying between them.